This T cell receptor (beta chain) was captured in a study of PD-1 blockade in classical Hodgkin lymphoma. Autologous stem cell transplantation was followed by relapse in every patient, and brentuximab vedotin exposure varied. Germline CDR1 reads SEHNR; CDR2 reads FQNEAQ (reference sequence). There are 14 residues in the CDR3. V was trimmed by 1 base and J by 5 bases, leaving 11 bases between them. Study-wide findings and caveats: Repertoire difference causes, possibly disease activity or prior therapy, remain undefined.

Comment on this clone: Antigen: not known. Distinct nucleotide sequences in the sample also encode this CDR3.

Clones were sequenced by immunoSEQ multiplex PCR, and TCRdb holds only the in-frame ones, with some missing. The sample lists about 84,000 clones, 75% to 90% seen once, with less than 25% in the top ten. The receptor was derived from a human donor with classical Hodgkin lymphoma. The chain has TRBV7-9 and TRBJ1-1; possibly TRBD1 for D (5 bases). The sample in question was peripheral blood mononuclear cells (PBMCs), obtained at baseline. The CDR3 DNA sequence: TGTGCCAGCAGCTTAGGGCAGGGACGTACTGAAGCTTTCTTT. As protein: CASSLGQGRTEAFF.